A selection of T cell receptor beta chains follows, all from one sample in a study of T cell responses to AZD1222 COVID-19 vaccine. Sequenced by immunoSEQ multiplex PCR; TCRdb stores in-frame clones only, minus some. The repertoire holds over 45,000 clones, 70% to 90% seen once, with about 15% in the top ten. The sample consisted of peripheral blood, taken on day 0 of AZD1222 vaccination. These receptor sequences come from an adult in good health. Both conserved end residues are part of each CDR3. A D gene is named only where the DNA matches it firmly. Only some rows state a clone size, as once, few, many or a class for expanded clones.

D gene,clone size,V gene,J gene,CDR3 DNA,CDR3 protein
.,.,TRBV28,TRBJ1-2,TGTGCCAGCAGTTTATGGGGATATGGCTACACCTTC,CASSLWGYGYTF
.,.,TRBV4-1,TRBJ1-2,TGCGCCAGCAGCCAAGATCTCCCTGACCGCTATGGCTACACCTTC,CASSQDLPDRYGYTF
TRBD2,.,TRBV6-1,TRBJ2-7,TGTGCCAGCAGTGAAACTAGCGGGGGGCCCTACGAGCAGTACTTC,CASSETSGGPYEQYF
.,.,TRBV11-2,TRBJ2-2,TGTGCCAGCAGCTTAGGGCCCCGAGGAGCCGGGGAGCTGTTTTTT,CASSLGPRGAGELFF
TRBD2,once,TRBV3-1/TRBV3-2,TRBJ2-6,TGTGCCAGCAGCCAAGATAGGGCTAGCGGGGGGTCCTCTGGGGCCAACGTCCTGACTTTC,CASSQDRASGGSSGANVLTF
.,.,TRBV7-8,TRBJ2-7,TGTGCCAGCAGCTCGCCGACAGGAGACTCCTACGAGCAGTACTTC,CASSSPTGDSYEQYF
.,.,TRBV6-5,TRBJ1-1,TGTGCCAGCAGCCGAACTGGGGTGAACACTGAAGCTTTCTTT,CASSRTGVNTEAFF
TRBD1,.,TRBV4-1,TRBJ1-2,TGCGCCAGCAGCTATCCGGGACAGGGGAACTATGGCTACACCTTC,CASSYPGQGNYGYTF
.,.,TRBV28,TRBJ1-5,TGTGCCAGCAGTTTGGGGGGGCCTGGTCAGCCCCAGCATTTT,CASSLGGPGQPQHF
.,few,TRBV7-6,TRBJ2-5,TGTGCCAGCAGCTTAGTGGGGACTCCTCAAGAGACCCAGTACTTC,CASSLVGTPQETQYF
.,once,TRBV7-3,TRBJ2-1,TGTGCCAGCAGCTTACTTGGTCTTACCAATGAGCAGTTCTTC,CASSLLGLTNEQFF
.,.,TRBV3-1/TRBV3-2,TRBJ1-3,TGTGCCAGCAGCCTAGACCGACGGGGAAACACCATATATTTT,CASSLDRRGNTIYF
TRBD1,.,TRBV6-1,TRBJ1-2,TGTGCCAGCAGTGAAGCCCAGGGACAGGCTGGGTATGGCTACACCTTC,CASSEAQGQAGYGYTF
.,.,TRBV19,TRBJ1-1,TGTGCCAGTAGTATAGCGGCAGGGGCGGGTATGAGCACTGAAGCTTTCTTT,CASSIAAGAGMSTEAFF
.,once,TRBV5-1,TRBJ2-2,TGCGCCAGCAGCTTAGTGGTGGACAGTAGGTACACCGGGGAGCTGTTTTTT,CASSLVVDSRYTGELFF
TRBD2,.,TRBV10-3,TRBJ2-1,TGTGCCATCAGTCAGTCTAGCGGGGGGGCTAATGAGCAGTTCTTC,CAISQSSGGANEQFF
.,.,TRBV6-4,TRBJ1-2,TGTGCCTCCAGTAGGGGAATGAACTATGGCTACACCTTC,CASSRGMNYGYTF
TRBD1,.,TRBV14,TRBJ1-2,TGTGCCAGCAGCCAAGTATCGGGACAGGGAAGCGGCTACACCTTC,CASSQVSGQGSGYTF
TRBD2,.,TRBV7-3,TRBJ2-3,TGTGCCAGCAGCCCTCTAGCGGGGGTTGACACAGATACGCAGTATTTT,CASSPLAGVDTDTQYF
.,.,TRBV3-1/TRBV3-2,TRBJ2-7,TGTGCCAGCAGCCAAGTAACCGGAGGAGCTTACGAGCAGTACTTC,CASSQVTGGAYEQYF
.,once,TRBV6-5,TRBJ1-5,TGTGCCAGCGCCTTGGGGATGCAGCCCCAGCATTTT,CASALGMQPQHF